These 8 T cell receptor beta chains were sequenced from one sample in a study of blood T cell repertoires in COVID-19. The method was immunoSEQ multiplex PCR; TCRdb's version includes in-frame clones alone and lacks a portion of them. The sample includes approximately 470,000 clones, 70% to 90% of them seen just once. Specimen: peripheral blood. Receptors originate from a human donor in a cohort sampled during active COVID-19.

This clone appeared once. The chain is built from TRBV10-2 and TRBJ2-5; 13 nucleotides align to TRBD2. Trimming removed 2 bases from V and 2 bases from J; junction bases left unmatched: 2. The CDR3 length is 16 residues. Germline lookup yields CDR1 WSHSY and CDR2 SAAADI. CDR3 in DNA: TGCGCCAGCAGTGAGCCGGGACTAGCGGGACAAGAGACCCAGTACTTC. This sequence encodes CASSEPGLAGQETQYF.

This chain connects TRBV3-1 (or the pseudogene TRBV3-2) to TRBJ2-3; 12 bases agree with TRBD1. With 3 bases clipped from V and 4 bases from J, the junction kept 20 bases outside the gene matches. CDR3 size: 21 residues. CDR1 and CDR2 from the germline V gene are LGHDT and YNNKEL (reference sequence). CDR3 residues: CASSQPARDRGRRAPPDTQYF. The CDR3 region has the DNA TGTGCCAGCAGCCAGCCAGCCCGGGACAGGGGGCGCCGAGCCCCGCCAGATACGCAGTATTTT.

CDR3 bases: TGTGCCAGCACCCGAGGCACCGACTATGGCTACACCTTC. Protein product: CASTRGTDYGYTF. J is TRBJ1-2 and V is TRBV11-1; the D is unclear. Trimming pared 7 bases from V and 3 bases from J, leaving 12 bases between. Germline V CDR1 and CDR2: SGHAT, FQDESV (reference sequence). This CDR3 is built from 13 residues. The entire variable domain, with the rest obtained from reference TRBV11-1 and TRBJ1-2, is as follows: EAEVAQSPRYKITEKSQAVAFWCDPISGHATLYWYRQILGQGPELLVQFQDESVVDDSQLPKDRFSAERLKGVDSTLKIQPAELGDSAMYLCASTRGTDYGYTFGSGTRLTVV.

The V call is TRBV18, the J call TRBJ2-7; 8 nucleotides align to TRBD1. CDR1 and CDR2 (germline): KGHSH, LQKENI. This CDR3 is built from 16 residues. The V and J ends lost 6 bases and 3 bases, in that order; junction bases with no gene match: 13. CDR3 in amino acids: CASSSQGDFWYYEQYF. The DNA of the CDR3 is TGTGCCAGCTCGTCACAGGGGGACTTTTGGTACTACGAGCAGTACTTC. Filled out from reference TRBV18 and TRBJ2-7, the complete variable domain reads NAGVMQNPRHLVRRRGQEARLRCSPMKGHSHVYWYRQLPEEGLKFMVYLQKENIIDESGMPKERFSAEFPKEGPSILRIQQVVRGDSAAYFCASSSQGDFWYYEQYFGPGTRLTVT.

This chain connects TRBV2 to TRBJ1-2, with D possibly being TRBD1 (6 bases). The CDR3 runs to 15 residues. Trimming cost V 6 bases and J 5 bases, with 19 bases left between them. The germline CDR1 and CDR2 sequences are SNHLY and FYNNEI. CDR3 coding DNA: TGTGCCAGCAGCCCAGGACAGAGGGGCATATATGGCTACACCTTC. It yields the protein CASSPGQRGIYGYTF.

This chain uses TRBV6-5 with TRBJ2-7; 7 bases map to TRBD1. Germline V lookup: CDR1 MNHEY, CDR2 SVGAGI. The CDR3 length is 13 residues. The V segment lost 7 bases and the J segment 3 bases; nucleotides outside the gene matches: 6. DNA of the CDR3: TGTGCCAGCAACCGACAGGGCTACTACGAGCAGTACTTC. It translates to CASNRQGYYEQYF.

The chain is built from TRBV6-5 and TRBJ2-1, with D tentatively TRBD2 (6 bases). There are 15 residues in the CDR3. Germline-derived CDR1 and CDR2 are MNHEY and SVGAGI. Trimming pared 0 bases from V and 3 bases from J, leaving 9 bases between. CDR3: CASSYSYGGYNEQFF. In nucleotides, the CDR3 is TGTGCCAGCAGTTACTCATACGGGGGCTACAATGAGCAGTTCTTC.

The DNA for the CDR3 is TGTGCCACCAGCAGAGACCTCCAGGGGGCGCAGACAGATACGCAGTATTTT. This translates into CATSRDLQGAQTDTQYF. The chain joins TRBV15 to TRBJ2-3; 8 nucleotides align to TRBD1. Germline V gene data show CDR1 as LNHNV and CDR2 as YYDKDF (reference sequence). V lost 0 bases and J lost 3; bases outside the gene matches: 8. This CDR3 contains 17 residues.